Sequencing of this T cell receptor beta chain was carried out in a study of OX40 agonist ivuxolimab in advanced cancers. Study-wide context: Two patients with cutaneous melanoma and one with hepatocellular carcinoma, three in total, showed partial responses. Whole-study results and caveats: Some patients who did not respond also had low normalized T-cell clonal expansion.

The CDR3 is 15 residues long. The germline CDR1 and CDR2 sequences are LNHDA and SQIVND (reference sequence). Germline trimming cut 4 bases from V and 4 bases from J; bases unmatched to any gene: 8. On this clone: Its antigen is not identified.

Assay used: immunoSEQ multiplex PCR; TCRdb lists only in-frame clones, some missing. The sample has around 62,000 clones, 70% to 80% seen once; the top ten hold 1.5% to 2%. The rearrangement links TRBV19 to TRBJ2-7; 9 bases are shared with TRBD1. The input for sequencing was CD4+ or CD8+ T cells sorted from blood, taken in a trial of the OX40 agonist ivuxolimab. This clonotype was sampled from an adult with an advanced solid tumor such as melanoma, head and neck, liver or kidney cancer. This chain's CDR3 is CASSRAGTGLYEQYF. Written as DNA, the CDR3 is TGTGCCAGTAGTAGGGCCGGGACAGGGCTATACGAGCAGTACTTC. Full variable domain (rest looked up from reference TRBV19 and TRBJ2-7): DGGITQSPKYLFRKEGQNVTLSCEQNLNHDAMYWYRQDPGQGLRLIYYSQIVNDFQKGDIAEGYSVSREKKESFPLTVTSAQKNPTAFYLCASSRAGTGLYEQYFGPGTRLTVT.